This TCR beta chain was captured in a study of blood T cell repertoires in COVID-19. TCRdb's table, derived via immunoSEQ multiplex PCR, lists solely in-frame clones and lacks some. Of about 68,000 clones in the sample, approximately 85% were seen once. The CDR3 runs to 13 residues. V shed 3 bases, J shed 5 bases, and the junction held 0 bases outside the gene matches. Germline values: CDR1 PRHDT, CDR2 FYEKMQ (reference sequence). The rearrangement uses TRBV13 and TRBJ2-7; TRBD2 matches at 11 bases. The source of this sequence is a man in his forties or fifties with acute or convalescent COVID-19. The sequencing sample was made of peripheral blood. The CDR3 sequence: CASSLGLADEQYF. In DNA, the CDR3 is TGTGCCAGCAGCTTGGGACTAGCGGACGAGCAGTACTTC.